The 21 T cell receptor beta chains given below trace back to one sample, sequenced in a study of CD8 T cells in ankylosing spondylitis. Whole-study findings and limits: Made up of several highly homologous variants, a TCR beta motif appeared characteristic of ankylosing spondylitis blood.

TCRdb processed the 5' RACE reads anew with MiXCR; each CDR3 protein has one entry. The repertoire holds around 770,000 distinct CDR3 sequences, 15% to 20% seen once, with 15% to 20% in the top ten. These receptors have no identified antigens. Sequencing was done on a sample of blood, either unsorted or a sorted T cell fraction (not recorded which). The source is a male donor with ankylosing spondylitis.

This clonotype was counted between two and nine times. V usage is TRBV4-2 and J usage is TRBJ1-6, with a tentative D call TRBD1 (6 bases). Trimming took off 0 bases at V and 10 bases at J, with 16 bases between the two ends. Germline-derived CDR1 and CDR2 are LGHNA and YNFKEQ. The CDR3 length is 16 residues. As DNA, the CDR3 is TGTGCCAGCAGCCAAGATGGGGGCAAGGGGGGCTCACCCCTCCACTTT. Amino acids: CASSQDGGKGGSPLHF.

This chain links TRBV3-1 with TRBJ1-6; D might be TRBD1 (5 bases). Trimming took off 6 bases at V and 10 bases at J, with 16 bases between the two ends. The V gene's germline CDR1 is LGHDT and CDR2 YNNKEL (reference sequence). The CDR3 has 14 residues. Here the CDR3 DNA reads TGTGCCAGCAGTAAGGGCAGGGAGGGGTCACCCCTCCACTTT. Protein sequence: CASSKGREGSPLHF.

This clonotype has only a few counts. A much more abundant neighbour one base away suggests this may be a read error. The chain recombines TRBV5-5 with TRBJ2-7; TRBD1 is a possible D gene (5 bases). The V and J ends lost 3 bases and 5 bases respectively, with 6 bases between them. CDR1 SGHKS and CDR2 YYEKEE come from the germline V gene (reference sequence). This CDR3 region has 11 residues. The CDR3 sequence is CASSSRDEQYF. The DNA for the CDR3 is TGTGCCAGCAGCTCCAGGGACGAGCAGTACTTC.

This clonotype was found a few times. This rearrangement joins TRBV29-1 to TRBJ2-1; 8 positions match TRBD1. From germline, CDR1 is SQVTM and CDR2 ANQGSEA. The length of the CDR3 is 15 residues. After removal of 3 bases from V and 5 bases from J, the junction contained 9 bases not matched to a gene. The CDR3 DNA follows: TGCAGCGTTGAGAAGGAGTGGACAGGGAACAATGAGCAGTTCTTC. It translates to CSVEKEWTGNNEQFF.

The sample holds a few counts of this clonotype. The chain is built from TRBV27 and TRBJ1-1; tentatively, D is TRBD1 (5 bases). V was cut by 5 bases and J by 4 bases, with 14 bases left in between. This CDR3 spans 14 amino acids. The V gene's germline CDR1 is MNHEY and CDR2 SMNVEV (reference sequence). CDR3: CASSRDFEGTEAFF. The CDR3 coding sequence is TGTGCCAGCAGTCGGGACTTTGAGGGCACTGAAGCTTTCTTT.

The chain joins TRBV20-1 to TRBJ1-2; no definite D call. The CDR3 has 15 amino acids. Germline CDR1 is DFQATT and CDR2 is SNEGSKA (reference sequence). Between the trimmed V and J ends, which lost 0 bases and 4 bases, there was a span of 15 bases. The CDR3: CSARDMTGPTYGYTF. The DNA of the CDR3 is TGCAGTGCTAGAGATATGACGGGTCCAACCTATGGCTACACCTTC.

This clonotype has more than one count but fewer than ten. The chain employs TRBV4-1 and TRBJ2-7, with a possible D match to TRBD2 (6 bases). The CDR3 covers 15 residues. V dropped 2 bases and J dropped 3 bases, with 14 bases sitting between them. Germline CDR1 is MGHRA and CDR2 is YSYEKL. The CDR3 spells CASSQNTRGYYEQYF. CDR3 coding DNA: TGCGCCAGCAGCCAAAATACCCGGGGGTACTACGAGCAGTACTTC.

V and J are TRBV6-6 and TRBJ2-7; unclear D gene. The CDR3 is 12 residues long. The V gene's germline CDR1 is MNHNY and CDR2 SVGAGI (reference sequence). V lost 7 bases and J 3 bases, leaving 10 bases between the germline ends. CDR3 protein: CASTEPSYEQYF. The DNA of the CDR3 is TGTGCCAGCACCGAACCTAGCTACGAGCAGTACTTC.

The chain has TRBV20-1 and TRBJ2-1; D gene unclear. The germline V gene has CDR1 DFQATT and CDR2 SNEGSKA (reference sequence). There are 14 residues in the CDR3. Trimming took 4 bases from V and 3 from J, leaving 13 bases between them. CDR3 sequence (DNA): TGCAGTGCTAAGGATGGGTATGGCTACAATGAGCAGTTCTTC. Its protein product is CSAKDGYGYNEQFF.

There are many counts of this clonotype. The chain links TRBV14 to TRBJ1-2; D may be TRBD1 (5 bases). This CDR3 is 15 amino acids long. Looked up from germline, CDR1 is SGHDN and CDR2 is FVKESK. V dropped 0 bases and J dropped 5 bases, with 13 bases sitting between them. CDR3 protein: CASSQEVGRLYGYTF. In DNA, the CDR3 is TGTGCCAGCAGCCAAGAGGTGGGGCGGTTGTATGGCTACACCTTC. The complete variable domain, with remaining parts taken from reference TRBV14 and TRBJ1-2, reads EAGVTQFPSHSVIEKGQTVTLRCDPISGHDNLYWYRRVMGKEIKFLLHFVKESKQDESGMPNNRFLAERTGGTYSTLKVQPAELEDSGVYFCASSQEVGRLYGYTFGSGTRLTVV.

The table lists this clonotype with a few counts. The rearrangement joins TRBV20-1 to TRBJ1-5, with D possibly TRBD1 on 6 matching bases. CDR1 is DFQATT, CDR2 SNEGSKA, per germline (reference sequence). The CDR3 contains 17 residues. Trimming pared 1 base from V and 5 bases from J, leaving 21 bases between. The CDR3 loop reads CSARGPVTGWIDQPQHF. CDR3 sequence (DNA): TGCAGTGCTAGAGGGCCGGTCACAGGGTGGATCGATCAGCCCCAGCATTTT.

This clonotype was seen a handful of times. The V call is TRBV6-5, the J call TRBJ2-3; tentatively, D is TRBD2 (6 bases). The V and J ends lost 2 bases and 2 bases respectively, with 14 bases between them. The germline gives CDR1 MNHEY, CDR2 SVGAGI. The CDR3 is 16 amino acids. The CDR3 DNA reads TGTGCCAGCAGTTACCGGCCGGAGGGGATCACAGATACGCAGTATTTT. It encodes CASSYRPEGITDTQYF.

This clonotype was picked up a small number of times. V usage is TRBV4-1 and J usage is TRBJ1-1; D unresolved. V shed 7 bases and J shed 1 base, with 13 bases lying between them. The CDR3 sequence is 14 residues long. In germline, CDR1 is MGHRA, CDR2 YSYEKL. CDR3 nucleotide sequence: TGCGCCAGCACTCGAGTAAACACGAACACTGAAGCTTTCTTT. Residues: CASTRVNTNTEAFF.

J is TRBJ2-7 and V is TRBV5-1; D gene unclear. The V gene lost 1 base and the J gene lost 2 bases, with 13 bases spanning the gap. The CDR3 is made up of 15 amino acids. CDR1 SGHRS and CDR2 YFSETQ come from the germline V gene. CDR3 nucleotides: TGCGCCAGCAGCTTGCCGCCCCCACAGACCTACGAGCAGTACTTC. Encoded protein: CASSLPPPQTYEQYF.

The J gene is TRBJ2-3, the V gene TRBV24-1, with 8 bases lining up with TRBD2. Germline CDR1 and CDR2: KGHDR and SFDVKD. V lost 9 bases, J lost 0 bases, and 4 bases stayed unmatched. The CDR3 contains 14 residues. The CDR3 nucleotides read TGTGCCACCGCCGGGACTAGGAGCACAGATACGCAGTATTTT. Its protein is CATAGTRSTDTQYF.

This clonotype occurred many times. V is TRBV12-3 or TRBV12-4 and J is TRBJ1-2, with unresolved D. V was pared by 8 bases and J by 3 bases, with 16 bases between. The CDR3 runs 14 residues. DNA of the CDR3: TGTGCCAGCTTACCGCTCGCCGAAGACTATGGCTACACCTTC. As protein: CASLPLAEDYGYTF.

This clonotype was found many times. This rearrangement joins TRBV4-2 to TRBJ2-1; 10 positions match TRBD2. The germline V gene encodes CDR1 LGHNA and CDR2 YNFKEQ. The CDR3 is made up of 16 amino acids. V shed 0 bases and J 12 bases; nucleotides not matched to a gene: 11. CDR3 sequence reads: CASSQDPAGGVKVQFF. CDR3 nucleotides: TGTGCCAGCAGCCAAGATCCAGCGGGGGGGGTCAAGGTGCAGTTCTTC.

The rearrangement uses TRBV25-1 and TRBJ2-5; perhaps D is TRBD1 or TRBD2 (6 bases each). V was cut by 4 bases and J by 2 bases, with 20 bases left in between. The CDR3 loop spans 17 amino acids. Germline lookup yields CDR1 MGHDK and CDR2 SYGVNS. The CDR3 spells CASSAFKGGFLQETQYF. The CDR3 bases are TGTGCCAGCAGTGCATTCAAGGGGGGATTCCTTCAAGAGACCCAGTACTTC.

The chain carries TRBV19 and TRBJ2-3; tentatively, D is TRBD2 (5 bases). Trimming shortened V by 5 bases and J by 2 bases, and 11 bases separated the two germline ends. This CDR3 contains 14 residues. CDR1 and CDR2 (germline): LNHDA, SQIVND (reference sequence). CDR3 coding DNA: TGTGCCAGTAGTCCCCAAGCGGCCACAGATACGCAGTATTTT. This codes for CASSPQAATDTQYF.

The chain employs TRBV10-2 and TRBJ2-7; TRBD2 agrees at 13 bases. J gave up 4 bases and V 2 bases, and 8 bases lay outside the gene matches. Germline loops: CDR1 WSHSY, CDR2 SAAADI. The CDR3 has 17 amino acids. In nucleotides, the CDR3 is TGCGCCAGCAGTGAGGCGGGACTAGCGGGGTTCAATTACGAGCAGTACTTC. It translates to CASSEAGLAGFNYEQYF.

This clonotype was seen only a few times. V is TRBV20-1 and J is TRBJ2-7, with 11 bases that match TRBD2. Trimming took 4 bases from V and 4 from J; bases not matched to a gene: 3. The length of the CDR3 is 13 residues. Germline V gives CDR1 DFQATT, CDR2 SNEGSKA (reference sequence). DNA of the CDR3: TGCAGTGCTAATAGCGGGAGGGCTTACGAGCAGTACTTC. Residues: CSANSGRAYEQYF.